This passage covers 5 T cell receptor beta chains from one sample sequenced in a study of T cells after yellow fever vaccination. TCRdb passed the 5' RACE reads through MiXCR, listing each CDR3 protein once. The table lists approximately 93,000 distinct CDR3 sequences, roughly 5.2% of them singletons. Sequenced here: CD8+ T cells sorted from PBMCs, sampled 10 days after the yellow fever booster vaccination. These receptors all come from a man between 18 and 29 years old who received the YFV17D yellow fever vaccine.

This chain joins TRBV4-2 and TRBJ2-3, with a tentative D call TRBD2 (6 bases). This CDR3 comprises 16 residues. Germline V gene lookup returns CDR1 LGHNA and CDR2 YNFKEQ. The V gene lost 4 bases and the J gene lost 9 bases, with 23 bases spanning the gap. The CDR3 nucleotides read TGTGCCAGCAGCCCCCCCGCCGGTCAAACGGAGGGCACGCAGTATTTT. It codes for CASSPPAGQTEGTQYF.

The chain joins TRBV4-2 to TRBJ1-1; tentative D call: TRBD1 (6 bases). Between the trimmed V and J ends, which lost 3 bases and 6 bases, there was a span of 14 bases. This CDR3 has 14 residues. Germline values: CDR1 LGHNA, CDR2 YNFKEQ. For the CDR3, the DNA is TGTGCCAGCAGCCAGAAATCAGGGGAGCCTGAAGCTTTCTTT. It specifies CASSQKSGEPEAFF.

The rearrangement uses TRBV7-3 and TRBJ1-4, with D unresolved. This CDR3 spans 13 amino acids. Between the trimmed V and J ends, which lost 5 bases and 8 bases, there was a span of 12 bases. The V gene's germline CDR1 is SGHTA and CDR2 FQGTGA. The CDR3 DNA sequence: TGTGCCAGCAGCAGAGAAGTGGGCGAAAAACTGTTTTTT. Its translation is CASSREVGEKLFF. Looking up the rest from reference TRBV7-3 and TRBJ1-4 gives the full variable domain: GAGVSQTPSNKVTEKGKYVELRCDPISGHTALYWYRQSLGQGPEFLIYFQGTGAADDSGLPNDRFFAVRPEGSVSTLKIQRTERGDSAVYLCASSREVGEKLFFGSGTQLSVL.

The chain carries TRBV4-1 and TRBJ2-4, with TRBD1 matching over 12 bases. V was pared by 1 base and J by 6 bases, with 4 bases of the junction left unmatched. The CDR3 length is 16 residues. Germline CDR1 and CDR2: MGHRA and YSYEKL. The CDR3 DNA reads TGCGCCAGCAGCCAAGGAGGGACAGGGGGCACAAACATTCAGTACTTC. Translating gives CASSQGGTGGTNIQYF.

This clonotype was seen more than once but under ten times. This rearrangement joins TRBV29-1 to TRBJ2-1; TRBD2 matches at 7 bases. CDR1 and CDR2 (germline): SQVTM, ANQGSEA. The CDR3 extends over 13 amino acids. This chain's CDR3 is CSSWGGVGNEQFF. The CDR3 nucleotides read TGCAGTAGCTGGGGAGGGGTAGGCAATGAGCAGTTCTTC.